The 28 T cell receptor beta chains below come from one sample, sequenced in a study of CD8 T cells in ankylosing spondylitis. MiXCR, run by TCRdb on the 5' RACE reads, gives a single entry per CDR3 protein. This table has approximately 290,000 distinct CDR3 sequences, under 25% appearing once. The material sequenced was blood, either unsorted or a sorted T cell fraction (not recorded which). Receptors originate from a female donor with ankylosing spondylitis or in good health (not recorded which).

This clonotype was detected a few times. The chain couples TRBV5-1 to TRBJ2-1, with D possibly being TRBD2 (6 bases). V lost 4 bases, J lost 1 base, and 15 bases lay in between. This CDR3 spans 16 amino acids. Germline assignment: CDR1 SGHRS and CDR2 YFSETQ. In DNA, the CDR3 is TGCGCCAGCAGCGCCGGCGGCGGGGAGTCCTACAATGAGCAGTTCTTC. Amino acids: CASSAGGGESYNEQFF.

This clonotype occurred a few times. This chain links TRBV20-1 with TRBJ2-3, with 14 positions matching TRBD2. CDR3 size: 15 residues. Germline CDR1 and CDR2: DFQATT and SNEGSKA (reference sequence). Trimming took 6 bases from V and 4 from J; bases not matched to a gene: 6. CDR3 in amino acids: CSAHPGLAGADTQYF. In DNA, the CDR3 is TGCAGTGCCCACCCGGGACTAGCGGGAGCAGATACGCAGTATTTT.

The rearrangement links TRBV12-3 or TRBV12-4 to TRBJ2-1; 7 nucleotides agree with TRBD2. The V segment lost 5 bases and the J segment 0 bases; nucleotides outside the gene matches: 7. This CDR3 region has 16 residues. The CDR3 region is CASSLGGGISYNEQFF. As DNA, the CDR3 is TGTGCCAGCAGTCTGGGGGGAGGGATCTCCTACAATGAGCAGTTCTTC.

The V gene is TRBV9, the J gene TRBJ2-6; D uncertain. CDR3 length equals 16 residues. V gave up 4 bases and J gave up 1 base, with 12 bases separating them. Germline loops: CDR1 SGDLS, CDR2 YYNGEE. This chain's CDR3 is CASSPYLGSGANVLTF. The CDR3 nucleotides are TGTGCCAGCAGCCCCTACTTGGGATCTGGGGCCAACGTCCTGACTTTC.

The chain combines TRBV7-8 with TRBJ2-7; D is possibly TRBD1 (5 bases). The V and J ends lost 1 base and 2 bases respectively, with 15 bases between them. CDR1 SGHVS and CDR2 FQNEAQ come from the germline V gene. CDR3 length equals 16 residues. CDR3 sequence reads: CASSLVPRAGTYEQYF. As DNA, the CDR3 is TGTGCCAGCAGCTTAGTGCCCAGGGCAGGCACCTACGAGCAGTACTTC.

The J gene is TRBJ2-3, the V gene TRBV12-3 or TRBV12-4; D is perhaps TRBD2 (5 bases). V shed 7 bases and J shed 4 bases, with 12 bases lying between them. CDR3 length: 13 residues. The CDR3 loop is CASTKDFADTQYF. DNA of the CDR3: TGTGCCAGCACCAAGGACTTCGCAGATACGCAGTATTTT.

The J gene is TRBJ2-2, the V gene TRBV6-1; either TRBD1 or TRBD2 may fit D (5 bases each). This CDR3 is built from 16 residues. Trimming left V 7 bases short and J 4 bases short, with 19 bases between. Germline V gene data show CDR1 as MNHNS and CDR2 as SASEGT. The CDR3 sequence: CASKGPGSAVTGELFF. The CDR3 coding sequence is TGTGCCAGCAAGGGGCCCGGTAGCGCAGTCACCGGGGAGCTGTTTTTT.

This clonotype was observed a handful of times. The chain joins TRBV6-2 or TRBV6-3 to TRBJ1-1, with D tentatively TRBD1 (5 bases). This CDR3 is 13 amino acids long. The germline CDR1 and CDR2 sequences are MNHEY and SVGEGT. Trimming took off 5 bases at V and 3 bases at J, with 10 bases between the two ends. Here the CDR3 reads CASSTDRYTEAFF. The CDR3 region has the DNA TGTGCCAGCAGTACAGACAGATACACTGAAGCTTTCTTT.

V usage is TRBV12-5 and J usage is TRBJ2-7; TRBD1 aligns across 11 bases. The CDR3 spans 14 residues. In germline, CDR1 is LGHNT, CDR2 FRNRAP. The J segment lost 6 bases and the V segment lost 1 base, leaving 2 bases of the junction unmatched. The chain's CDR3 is CASGLGTGGFEQYF. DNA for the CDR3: TGTGCTAGTGGTTTGGGGACAGGGGGCTTCGAGCAGTACTTC.

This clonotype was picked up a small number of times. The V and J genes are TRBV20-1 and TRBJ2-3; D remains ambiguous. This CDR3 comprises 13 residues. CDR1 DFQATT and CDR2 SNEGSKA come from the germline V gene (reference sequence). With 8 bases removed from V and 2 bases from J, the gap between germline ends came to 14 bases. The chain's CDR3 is CSLWIGFTDTQYF. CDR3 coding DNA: TGCAGTCTTTGGATTGGGTTCACAGATACGCAGTATTTT.

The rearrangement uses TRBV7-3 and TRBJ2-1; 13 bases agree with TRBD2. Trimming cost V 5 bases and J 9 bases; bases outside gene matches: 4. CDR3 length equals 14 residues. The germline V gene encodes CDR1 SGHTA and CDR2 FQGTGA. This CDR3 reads CASSGLAGVGEQFF. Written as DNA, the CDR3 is TGTGCCAGCAGCGGACTAGCGGGAGTAGGTGAGCAGTTCTTC. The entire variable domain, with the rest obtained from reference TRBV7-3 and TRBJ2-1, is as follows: GAGVSQTPSNKVTEKGKYVELRCDPISGHTALYWYRQSLGQGPEFLIYFQGTGAADDSGLPNDRFFAVRPEGSVSTLKIQRTERGDSAVYLCASSGLAGVGEQFFGPGTRLTVL.

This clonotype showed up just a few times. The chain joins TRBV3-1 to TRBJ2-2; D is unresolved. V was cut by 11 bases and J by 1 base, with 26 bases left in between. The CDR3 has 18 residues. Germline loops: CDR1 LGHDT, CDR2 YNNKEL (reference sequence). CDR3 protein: CAEQPTYASSWNTGELFF. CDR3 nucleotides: TGTGCCGAGCAGCCAACTTATGCTTCGAGTTGGAACACCGGGGAGCTGTTTTTT.

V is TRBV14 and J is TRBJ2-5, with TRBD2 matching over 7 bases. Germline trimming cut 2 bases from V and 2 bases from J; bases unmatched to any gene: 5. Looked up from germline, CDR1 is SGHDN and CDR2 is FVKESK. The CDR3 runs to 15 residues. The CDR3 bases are TGTGCCAGCAGCCAACGGCTGGGAGGGCAAGAGACCCAGTACTTC. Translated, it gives CASSQRLGGQETQYF.

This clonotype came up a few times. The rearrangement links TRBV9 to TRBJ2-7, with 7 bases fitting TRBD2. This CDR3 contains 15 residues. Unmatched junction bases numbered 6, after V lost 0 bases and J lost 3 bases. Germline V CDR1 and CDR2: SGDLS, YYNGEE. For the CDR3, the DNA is TGTGCCAGCAGCGTAGCGGCTAGCGGACGCTACGAGCAGTACTTC. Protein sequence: CASSVAASGRYEQYF.

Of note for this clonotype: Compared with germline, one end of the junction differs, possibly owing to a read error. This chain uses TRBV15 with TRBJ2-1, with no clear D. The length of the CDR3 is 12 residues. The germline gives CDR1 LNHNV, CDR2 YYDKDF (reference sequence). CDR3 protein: CATTESYNEHFF. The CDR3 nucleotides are TGTGCCACCACCGAATCCTACAATGAGCATTTCTTC.

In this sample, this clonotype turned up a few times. The CDR3, as DNA: TGCGCCAGCAGCGGGGACAGTTTAAACACCATATATTTT. Its protein is CASSGDSLNTIYF. The rearrangement links TRBV5-1 to TRBJ1-3, with 7 bases matching TRBD1. The junction had 4 bases not matched to a gene; V was cut back by 4 bases and J by 6 bases. This CDR3 is 13 amino acids long. Germline V CDR1 and CDR2: SGHRS, YFSETQ.

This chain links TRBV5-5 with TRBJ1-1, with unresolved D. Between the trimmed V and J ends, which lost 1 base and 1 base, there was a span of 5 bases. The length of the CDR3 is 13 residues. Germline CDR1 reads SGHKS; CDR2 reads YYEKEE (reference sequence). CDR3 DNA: TGTGCCAGCAGCTTGTTAAAGAACACTGAAGCTTTCTTT. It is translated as CASSLLKNTEAFF. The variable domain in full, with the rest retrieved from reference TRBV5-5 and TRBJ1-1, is DAGVTQSPTHLIKTRGQQVTLRCSPISGHKSVSWYQQVLGQGPQFIFQYYEKEERGRGNFPDRFSARQFPNYSSELNVNALLLGDSALYLCASSLLKNTEAFFGQGTRLTVV.

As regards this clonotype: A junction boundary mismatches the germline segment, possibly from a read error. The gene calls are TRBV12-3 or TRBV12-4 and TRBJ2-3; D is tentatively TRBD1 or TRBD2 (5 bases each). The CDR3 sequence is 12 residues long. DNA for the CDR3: TGTGCCAGCAGTTTGGGGACCGGCACGAGCCATTTT. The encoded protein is CASSLGTGTSHF.

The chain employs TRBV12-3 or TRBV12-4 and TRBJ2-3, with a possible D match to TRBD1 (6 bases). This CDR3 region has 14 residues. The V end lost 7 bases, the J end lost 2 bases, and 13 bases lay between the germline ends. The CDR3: CASTPGVHTDTQYF. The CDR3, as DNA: TGTGCCAGCACCCCAGGGGTCCACACAGATACGCAGTATTTT.

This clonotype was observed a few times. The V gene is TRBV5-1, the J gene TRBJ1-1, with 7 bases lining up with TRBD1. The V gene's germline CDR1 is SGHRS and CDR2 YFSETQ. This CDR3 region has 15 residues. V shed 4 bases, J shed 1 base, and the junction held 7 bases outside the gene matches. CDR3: CASSPRQGKNTEAFF. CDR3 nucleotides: TGCGCCAGCAGCCCTAGACAGGGAAAGAACACTGAAGCTTTCTTT.

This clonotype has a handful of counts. This CDR3 reads CASSLPTGVNTEAFF. CDR3 bases: TGTGCCAGCAGTCTGCCAACGGGGGTGAACACTGAAGCTTTCTTT. V usage is TRBV28 and J usage is TRBJ1-1; weak D call: TRBD1 (5 bases). Per the germline V gene, CDR1 is MDHEN and CDR2 is SYDVKM. This CDR3 region has 15 residues. Trimming stripped 5 bases from V and 0 bases from J, with 13 bases between.

For the CDR3, the DNA is TGTGCCAGCAGTGGAAGGGAAGAGGCAACTAATGAAAAACTGTTTTTT. Protein sequence: CASSGREEATNEKLFF. The V and J genes are TRBV6-2 or TRBV6-3 and TRBJ1-4; D is unclear. The CDR3 runs 16 residues. Germline values: CDR1 MNHEY, CDR2 SVGEGT. Trimming cost V 5 bases and J 0 bases, with 13 bases left between them.

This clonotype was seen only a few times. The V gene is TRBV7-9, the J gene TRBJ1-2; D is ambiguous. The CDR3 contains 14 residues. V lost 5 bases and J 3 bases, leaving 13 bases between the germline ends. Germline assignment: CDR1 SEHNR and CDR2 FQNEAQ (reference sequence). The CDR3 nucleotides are TGTGCCAGCAGCCCACCGGACGGCTACTATGGCTACACCTTC. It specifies CASSPPDGYYGYTF.

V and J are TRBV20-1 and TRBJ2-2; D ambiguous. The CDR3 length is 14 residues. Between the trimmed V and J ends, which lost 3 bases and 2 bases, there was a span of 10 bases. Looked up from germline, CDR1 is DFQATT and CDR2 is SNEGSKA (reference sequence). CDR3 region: CSASGFSNTGELFF. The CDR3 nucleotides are TGCAGTGCTAGTGGTTTTTCTAACACCGGGGAGCTGTTTTTT.

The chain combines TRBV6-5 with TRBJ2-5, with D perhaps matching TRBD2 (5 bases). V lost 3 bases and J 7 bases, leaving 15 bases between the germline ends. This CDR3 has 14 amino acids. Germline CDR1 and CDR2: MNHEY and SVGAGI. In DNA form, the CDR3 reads TGTGCCAGCAGTTATCCTCCCCCTGAGGGGACCCAGTACTTC. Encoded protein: CASSYPPPEGTQYF.

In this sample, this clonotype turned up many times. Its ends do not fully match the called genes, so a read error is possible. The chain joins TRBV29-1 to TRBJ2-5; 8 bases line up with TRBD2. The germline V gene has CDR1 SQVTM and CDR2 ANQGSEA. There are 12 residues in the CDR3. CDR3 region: CSVTSGLEPQYF. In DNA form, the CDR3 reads TGCAGCGTTACTAGCGGCCTAGAGCCCCAGTACTTC.

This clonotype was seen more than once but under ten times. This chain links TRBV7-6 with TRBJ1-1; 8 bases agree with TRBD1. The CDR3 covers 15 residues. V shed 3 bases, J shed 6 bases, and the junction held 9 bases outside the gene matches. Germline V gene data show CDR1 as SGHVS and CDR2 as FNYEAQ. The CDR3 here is CASSLPGQGASEAFF. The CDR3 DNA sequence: TGTGCCAGCAGCTTGCCAGGACAGGGCGCTTCTGAAGCTTTCTTT.

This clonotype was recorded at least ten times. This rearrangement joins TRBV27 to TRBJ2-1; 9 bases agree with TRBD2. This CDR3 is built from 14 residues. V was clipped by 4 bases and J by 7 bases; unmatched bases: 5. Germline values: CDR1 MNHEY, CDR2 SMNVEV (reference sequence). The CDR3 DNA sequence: TGTGCCAGCAGTTGGACTAGCGCTCTAAATGAGCAGTTCTTC. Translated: CASSWTSALNEQFF.